This is a list of T cell receptor beta chains from one sample in a study of CD4 and CD8 cells across lung adenocarcinoma regions. MiXCR was run by TCRdb on the PCR reads, yielding one entry per CDR3 protein. The sample records 25,000 to 30,000 distinct CDR3 sequences, approximately 53% being singletons. The source material was CD8+ T cells from the center of a lung tumor. The receptors come from a male donor with lung adenocarcinoma. The CD4 and CD8 labels of this study may be unreliable. The CDR3 runs from the conserved cysteine through the conserved F or W. Fields, in order: J gene, V gene, clone size, D gene, CDR3 DNA, CDR3 protein. D genes are given only for firm matches. Only part of the rows carry a size: once, few, many, or a class if the clone is expanded.

j_gene: TRBJ2-3; v_gene: TRBV6-1; abundance: .; d_gene: TRBD2; CDR3nt: TGTGCCAGCAGTGAATCCCCTAGCGGCAGCACAGATACGCAGTATTTT; CDR3aa: CASSESPSGSTDTQYF
j_gene: TRBJ2-3; v_gene: TRBV9; abundance: many; d_gene: TRBD2; CDR3nt: TGTGCCAGCAGCGAGCGGGAGCGCGCCACAGATACGCAGTATTTT; CDR3aa: CASSERERATDTQYF
j_gene: TRBJ2-7; v_gene: TRBV4-1; abundance: .; d_gene: TRBD2; CDR3nt: TGCGCCAGCAGCCAGGGTATCTCGCGGGGGGCCCCAGAGACGCAGTACTTC; CDR3aa: CASSQGISRGAPETQYF
j_gene: TRBJ2-5; v_gene: TRBV27; abundance: .; d_gene: .; CDR3nt: TGTGCCGGGGGGCCCGGGGGCGCGGCCCAAGACACCCAGTACTTC; CDR3aa: CAGGPGGAAQDTQYF
j_gene: TRBJ2-4; v_gene: TRBV10-2; abundance: .; d_gene: .; CDR3nt: TGCGCGGGGCGCGTGGGGCGTGCCAAAAACATCCAGTACTTC; CDR3aa: CAGRVGRAKNIQYF
j_gene: TRBJ1-2; v_gene: TRBV10-3; abundance: .; d_gene: TRBD1; CDR3nt: TGTGCCATCAGTGAACAGACAGGGGGTTATGGCTACACCTTC; CDR3aa: CAISEQTGGYGYTF
j_gene: TRBJ2-5; v_gene: TRBV25-1; abundance: .; d_gene: TRBD1; CDR3nt: TGTGCCAGCAGTCCCGGGACAGGATGGGAGGAGACCCAGTACTTC; CDR3aa: CASSPGTGWEETQYF
j_gene: TRBJ2-1; v_gene: TRBV6-5; abundance: .; d_gene: TRBD2; CDR3nt: TGTGCCAGCAGTTACTCCCCCCTAGCGGGGGTTTACAATGAGCAGTTCTTC; CDR3aa: CASSYSPLAGVYNEQFF
j_gene: TRBJ2-4; v_gene: TRBV10-3; abundance: .; d_gene: .; CDR3nt: TGTGCCAGTCAGGGGGGGGGAACCAAAAACATTCAGTACTTC; CDR3aa: CASQGGGTKNIQYF
j_gene: TRBJ2-3; v_gene: TRBV6-4; abundance: .; d_gene: .; CDR3nt: TGTGCGAGCAGTGGGGGAGGGGGCAAAGATACGCAGTACTTT; CDR3aa: CASSGGGGKDTQYF
j_gene: TRBJ2-4; v_gene: TRBV7-2; abundance: .; d_gene: .; CDR3nt: TGTGCCAGCAGCTTACCGTCGATAAACACTCAGTATTTC; CDR3aa: CASSLPSINTQYF
j_gene: TRBJ2-3; v_gene: TRBV4-1; abundance: .; d_gene: .; CDR3nt: TGCGCCAGCAGCCAAGAGGCGGGCCGTACCACAGATACGCAGTATTTT; CDR3aa: CASSQEAGRTTDTQYF
j_gene: TRBJ2-2; v_gene: TRBV27; abundance: .; d_gene: TRBD1; CDR3nt: TGTGCCAGCAGACTAGGACAGGGCTCGAACACCGGGGAGCTGTTTTTT; CDR3aa: CASRLGQGSNTGELFF
j_gene: TRBJ2-7; v_gene: TRBV11-2; abundance: few; d_gene: TRBD1; CDR3nt: TGTGCCAGCAGCTTAGATCCGGGGACAGGGGACGAGCAGTACTTC; CDR3aa: CASSLDPGTGDEQYF
j_gene: TRBJ2-4; v_gene: TRBV6-1; abundance: once; d_gene: .; CDR3nt: TGTGCCAGGGGGCTGGGAGCCAAAAATATGCAGTACTTC; CDR3aa: CARGLGAKNMQYF
j_gene: TRBJ2-2; v_gene: TRBV6-5; abundance: few; d_gene: TRBD2; CDR3nt: TGTGCCAGCAGTTACCCCTCAGCGGGAACCGGGGAGCTGTTTTTT; CDR3aa: CASSYPSAGTGELFF
j_gene: TRBJ2-4; v_gene: TRBV6-4; abundance: .; d_gene: .; CDR3nt: TGTGCCAGCAGCGTCATGGGGCTGGGAGCCATAAACATTCAGTATTTC; CDR3aa: CASSVMGLGAINIQYF
j_gene: TRBJ2-1; v_gene: TRBV4-2; abundance: few; d_gene: .; CDR3nt: TGTGCCAGCAGCCAAGAAGGGGGAGGGGGTTTCAACGAGCAGTTCTTC; CDR3aa: CASSQEGGGGFNEQFF